The 30 T cell receptor beta chains below were found in one sample sequenced in a study of PD-L1 blockade in urothelial cancer listed by TCRdb under 2017. Library preparation was by the immunoSEQ multiplex PCR assay. The table comes from immuneACCESS by way of TCRdb, which keeps in-frame sequences with V and J called. Part of the clones is missing from these tables; in studies checked, under half for an unresolved V gene and the rest for unknown reasons. The sample includes under 50,000 clones, with roughly four fifths observed a single time. The ten largest make up roughly 1.7% of the sample. According to the study, the label for this sample's time point signals: pretreatment peripheral blood. The source was PBMCs, collected around atezolizumab (anti-PD-L1) treatment. The receptors were sampled from a man aged 50 or older with urothelial cancer.

The chain joins TRBV6-6 to TRBJ2-7; 8 bases are a match to TRBD1. CDR3 length: 13 residues. Trimming at V came to 5 bases and at J to 7 bases, leaving 7 bases not matched to a gene. CDR1 and CDR2 (germline): MNHNY, SVGAGI (reference sequence). The CDR3 loop is CASSATGAGEQYV. The CDR3 DNA sequence: TGTGCCAGCAGTGCGACAGGGGCTGGAGAGCAGTACGTC.

The rearrangement uses TRBV30 and TRBJ1-3, with no clear D. From germline, CDR1 is GTSNPN and CDR2 SVGIG (reference sequence). Trimming cost V 5 bases and J 5 bases, with 4 bases left between them. The length of the CDR3 is 10 residues. The CDR3 DNA is TGTGCCTGGTCTAGAAACACCATATATTTT. Translating gives CAWSRNTIYF. Variable domain in full (rest from reference TRBV30 and TRBJ1-3): SQTIHQWPATLVQPVGSPLSLECTVEGTSNPNLYWYRQAAGRGLQLLFYSVGIGQISSEVPQNLSASRPQDRQFILSSKKLLLSDSGFYLCAWSRNTIYFGEGSWLTVV.

The chain couples TRBV27 to TRBJ2-7; 7 bases are a match to TRBD1. Trimming at V came to 2 bases and at J to 3 bases, leaving 7 bases not matched to a gene. The CDR3 is 15 residues long. The V gene's germline CDR1 is MNHEY and CDR2 SMNVEV (reference sequence). The CDR3 nucleotides are TGTGCCAGCAGTTTAGGTTGGACAGGAGTCTACGAGCAGTACTTC. The encoded protein is CASSLGWTGVYEQYF.

This clone was counted a few times. The gene calls are TRBV29-1 and TRBJ2-2; TRBD1 agrees at 9 bases. This CDR3 region has 15 residues. V trimming: 2 bases; J trimming: 4 bases; junction bases outside the gene matches: 5. Germline V CDR1 and CDR2: SQVTM, ANQGSEA. The CDR3 nucleotides are TGCAGCGTTGAAAGGGACAGGGTTTCCACCGGGGAGCTGTTTTTT. It is translated as CSVERDRVSTGELFF.

This clone has more than one count but fewer than ten. V usage is TRBV5-4 and J usage is TRBJ2-4, with a weak D call TRBD1 (6 bases). Germline lookup yields CDR1 SGHNT and CDR2 YYREEE (reference sequence). The CDR3 has 14 amino acids. Trimming stripped 3 bases from V and 7 bases from J, with 14 bases between. CDR3 coding DNA: TGTGCCAGCAGCTCTTTTCAGGGGCGGAACATTCAGTACTTC. This encodes CASSSFQGRNIQYF. Full variable domain (missing parts from reference TRBV5-4 and TRBJ2-4): ETGVTQSPTHLIKTRGQQVTLRCSSQSGHNTVSWYQQALGQGPQFIFQYYREEENGRGNFPPRFSGLQFPNYSSELNVNALELDDSALYLCASSSFQGRNIQYFGAGTRLSVL.

This chain uses TRBV27 with TRBJ2-5; D gene unclear. The CDR3 runs to 15 residues. CDR1 and CDR2 (germline): MNHEY, SMNVEV (reference sequence). V was trimmed by 6 bases and J by 1 base, leaving 15 bases between them. CDR3 sequence (DNA): TGTGCCAGCAGACCGACCCAAGGAGCCCAAGAGACCCAGTACTTC. It specifies CASRPTQGAQETQYF.

The chain combines TRBV18 with TRBJ2-3, with 10 bases lining up with TRBD1. In germline, CDR1 is KGHSH, CDR2 LQKENI. This CDR3 spans 13 amino acids. Trimming removed 10 bases from V and 1 base from J; junction bases left unmatched: 2. CDR3 loop: CATGTGGTDTQYF. The DNA of the CDR3 is TGTGCCACCGGGACAGGGGGCACAGATACGCAGTATTTT.

This clone is a singleton in its sample. J is TRBJ2-5 and V is TRBV30, with TRBD2 matching 7 bases. The trim removed 5 bases at V and 6 bases at J, leaving 9 bases unmatched. Looked up from germline, CDR1 is GTSNPN and CDR2 is SVGIG (reference sequence). The CDR3 has 13 residues. The CDR3 loop reads CAWDGGTGQTQYF. The CDR3 DNA is TGTGCCTGGGACGGGGGGACGGGGCAGACCCAGTACTTC. Full variable domain (missing parts from reference TRBV30 and TRBJ2-5): SQTIHQWPATLVQPVGSPLSLECTVEGTSNPNLYWYRQAAGRGLQLLFYSVGIGQISSEVPQNLSASRPQDRQFILSSKKLLLSDSGFYLCAWDGGTGQTQYFGPGTRLLVL.

The chain couples TRBV5-1 to TRBJ1-6; D unclear. The CDR3 is made up of 15 amino acids. V gave up 6 bases and J gave up 5 bases, with 15 bases separating them. CDR1 is SGHRS, CDR2 YFSETQ, per germline. The DNA of the CDR3 is TGCGCCAGCACCGACTCGACTGACCATAATTCACCCCTCCACTTT. This translates into CASTDSTDHNSPLHF.

The chain has TRBV28 and TRBJ2-3, with unresolved D. V was trimmed by 7 bases and J by 1 base, leaving 12 bases between them. CDR3 length: 14 residues. Germline values: CDR1 MDHEN, CDR2 SYDVKM. DNA for the CDR3: TGTGCCAGCACCGACGGAGTGCGCACAGATACGCAGTATTTT. Translation gives CASTDGVRTDTQYF. Based on the CDR3 plus reference TRBV28 and TRBJ2-3, the full variable domain is DVKVTQSSRYLVKRTGEKVFLECVQDMDHENMFWYRQDPGLGLRLIYFSYDVKMKEKGDIPEGYSVSREKKERFSLILESASTNQTSMYLCASTDGVRTDTQYFGPGTRLTVL.

This clone was detected only once. The chain has TRBV19 and TRBJ1-1, with 8 bases identical to TRBD1. The J segment lost 5 bases and the V segment lost 1 base, leaving 0 bases of the junction unmatched. The CDR3 contains 13 residues. CDR1 is LNHDA and CDR2 is SQIVND in the germline V gene (reference sequence). The CDR3 loop reads CASSIGQGTEAFF. The CDR3 DNA sequence: TGTGCCAGTAGTATAGGACAGGGGACTGAAGCTTTCTTT.

V usage is TRBV19 and J usage is TRBJ2-3; 12 nucleotides align to TRBD2. J lost 11 bases, V lost 6 bases, and 9 bases had no gene match. CDR1 is LNHDA and CDR2 is SQIVND in the germline V gene (reference sequence). CDR3 length equals 14 residues. CDR3 in DNA: TGTGCCAGTAGCTTCACCGGGACTAGCGGGCAGCAGTATTTT. It codes for CASSFTGTSGQQYF.

This clone was seen a single time. The V call is TRBV27, the J call TRBJ2-2, with D perhaps TRBD2 (6 bases). The CDR3 extends over 14 amino acids. Germline loops: CDR1 MNHEY, CDR2 SMNVEV (reference sequence). V was clipped by 3 bases and J by 5 bases, with 10 bases between them. CDR3 coding DNA: TGTGCCAGCAGTTTTACGGGAGTGACCGGGGAGCTGTTTTTT. It encodes CASSFTGVTGELFF.

This rearrangement joins TRBV28 to TRBJ2-7; 9 nucleotides line up with TRBD1. This CDR3 spans 15 amino acids. Germline V lookup: CDR1 MDHEN, CDR2 SYDVKM. The junction had 8 bases not matched to a gene; V was cut back by 1 base and J by 7 bases. The CDR3, as DNA: TGTGCCAGCAGTTTATATGGGGGACAGGGTTGGGAGCAGTACGTC. Protein sequence: CASSLYGGQGWEQYV.

The rearrangement uses TRBV4-1 and TRBJ1-1, with D possibly TRBD1 on 5 matching bases. Deletions cut 3 bases from V and 1 base from J, with 9 bases between. Germline assignment: CDR1 MGHRA and CDR2 YSYEKL. There are 14 residues in the CDR3. The CDR3 reads CASSHVDRNTEAFF. DNA for the CDR3: TGCGCCAGCAGCCATGTCGACAGGAACACTGAAGCTTTCTTT.

The chain recombines TRBV18 with TRBJ2-3, with 14 bases identical to TRBD2. J was trimmed by 5 bases and V by 4 bases; bases with no gene match: 5. The CDR3 consists of 16 residues. Germline lookup yields CDR1 KGHSH and CDR2 LQKENI. This CDR3 reads CASSQGLAGAEDTQYF. The CDR3 coding sequence is TGTGCCAGCTCACAGGGACTAGCGGGAGCGGAAGATACGCAGTATTTT.

The V call is TRBV19, the J call TRBJ2-7, with TRBD2 matching 10 bases. This CDR3 is built from 13 residues. The V and J ends lost 5 bases and 4 bases, in that order; junction bases with no gene match: 2. The V gene's germline CDR1 is LNHDA and CDR2 SQIVND (reference sequence). The CDR3 reads CASSRTSGYEQYF. The CDR3 region has the DNA TGTGCCAGTAGTCGGACTAGCGGATACGAGCAGTACTTC.

This clone was detected once. The chain combines TRBV2 with TRBJ2-3, with 12 bases that match TRBD2. The CDR3 is 15 residues long. Unmatched junction bases numbered 8, after V lost 9 bases and J lost 4 bases. CDR1 SNHLY and CDR2 FYNNEI come from the germline V gene. As DNA, the CDR3 is TGTGCCAGAACAAGACTAGCGGGAGAAGCAGATACGCAGTATTTT. Its protein is CARTRLAGEADTQYF.

The chain carries TRBV25-1 and TRBJ1-6; TRBD1 is a possible D gene (6 bases). The germline gives CDR1 MGHDK, CDR2 SYGVNS. Trimming took 4 bases from V and 7 from J, leaving 14 bases between them. The CDR3 has 15 amino acids. In DNA form, the CDR3 reads TGTGCCAGCAGTGTCCGGGGGGCAATGAATTCACCCCTCCACTTT. This codes for CASSVRGAMNSPLHF.

The gene calls are TRBV7-9 and TRBJ2-1; 15 nucleotides agree with TRBD2. Per germline, CDR1 SEHNR and CDR2 FQNEAQ (reference sequence). V dropped 5 bases and J dropped 12; count of bases not matched to a gene: 8. The CDR3 totals 15 residues. The chain's CDR3 is CASSQRTSGGAGQFF. The CDR3 nucleotides are TGTGCCAGCAGCCAGCGGACTAGCGGGGGGGCCGGGCAGTTCTTC.

The chain combines TRBV28 with TRBJ2-7; possible D gene TRBD1, 6 bases. V gave up 6 bases and J gave up 3 bases, with 15 bases separating them. The CDR3 spans 14 residues. Per germline, CDR1 MDHEN and CDR2 SYDVKM. The CDR3 sequence: CASRHNGQLYEQYV. CDR3 DNA: TGTGCCAGCAGACACAACGGACAGCTCTACGAGCAGTACGTC.

V is TRBV18 and J is TRBJ1-1, with a tentative D call TRBD1 (5 bases). Germline V gives CDR1 KGHSH, CDR2 LQKENI. The CDR3 runs 13 residues. CDR3 coding DNA: TGTTACTCTAAGACAGACTTGAACACTGAAGCTTTCTTT. Translation: CYSKTDLNTEAFF.

Remarks on this clone: One junction end does not reproduce the germline sequence, and a read error may be involved. The chain carries TRBV7-3 and TRBJ1-1, with D possibly TRBD1 on 5 matching bases. The CDR3 runs 14 residues. Germline-derived CDR1 and CDR2 are SGHTA and FQGTGA. Here the CDR3 reads CASTGGRSTTEAFF. DNA of the CDR3: TGTGCGAGCACTGGGGGGAGGAGTACCACTGAAGCTTTCTTT. The full variable domain, its missing parts supplied by reference TRBV7-3 and TRBJ1-1, is GAGVSQTPSNKVTEKGKYVELRCDPISGHTALYWYRQSLGQGPEFLIYFQGTGAADDSGLPNDRFFAVRPEGSVSTLKIQRTERGDSAVYLCASTGGRSTTEAFFGQGTRLTVV.

This clone was picked up a small number of times. The chain combines TRBV10-2 with TRBJ2-7, with D perhaps TRBD2 (6 bases). Germline CDR1 WSHSY, CDR2 SAAADI. Trimming removed 8 bases at V and 2 bases at J, with 13 bases between. The CDR3 has 13 residues. The DNA of the CDR3 is TGCGCCAGCGGGGGGACGTCTACCTACGAGCAGTACGTC. Translation: CASGGTSTYEQYV.

This chain links TRBV2 with TRBJ2-3; 8 bases are a match to TRBD2. CDR1 SNHLY and CDR2 FYNNEI come from the germline V gene. This CDR3 region has 18 residues. V lost 6 bases to trimming and J lost 0 bases; unmatched junction nucleotides: 14. CDR3 protein: CASRAIPGLVESTDTQYF. The CDR3 DNA sequence: TGTGCCAGCAGAGCCATACCGGGACTAGTAGAGAGCACAGATACGCAGTATTTT.

This clone appeared a single time. V and J are TRBV27 and TRBJ2-7; D remains ambiguous. Germline CDR1 is MNHEY and CDR2 is SMNVEV (reference sequence). V was cut by 3 bases and J by 0 bases, with 6 bases left in between. The CDR3 is 13 residues long. Here the CDR3 DNA reads TGTGCCAGCAGTTTCTCAGGCTCCTACGAGCAGTACTTC. As protein: CASSFSGSYEQYF.

This chain joins TRBV5-1 and TRBJ1-1; no definite D call. The germline gives CDR1 SGHRS, CDR2 YFSETQ. The CDR3 contains 12 residues. Trimming removed 4 bases at V and 4 bases at J, with 8 bases between. CDR3 in DNA: TGCGCCAGCAGCCCGGGTGGCACTGAAGCTTTCTTT. As protein: CASSPGGTEAFF.

The chain carries TRBV20-1 and TRBJ2-5; a possible D gene is TRBD2 (6 bases). V shed 0 bases and J shed 7 bases, with 6 bases lying between them. The V gene's germline CDR1 is DFQATT and CDR2 SNEGSKA (reference sequence). The CDR3 covers 11 residues. CDR3 sequence (DNA): TGCAGTGCTAGAGACGGGGGGACCCAGTACTTC. Translating gives CSARDGGTQYF.

V and J are TRBV30 and TRBJ2-5; 9 nucleotides agree with TRBD2. Trimming removed 0 bases from V and 0 bases from J; junction bases left unmatched: 2. Germline CDR1 GTSNPN, CDR2 SVGIG (reference sequence). The CDR3 sequence is 15 residues long. The CDR3 spells CAWSVLAGNQETQYF. In nucleotides, the CDR3 is TGTGCCTGGAGTGTTCTAGCGGGGAACCAAGAGACCCAGTACTTC.

This chain uses TRBV6-6 with TRBJ2-1, with unresolved D. The germline gives CDR1 MNHNY, CDR2 SVGAGI (reference sequence). The CDR3 loop spans 12 amino acids. Trimming removed 6 bases from V and 7 bases from J, with 10 bases in between. DNA for the CDR3: TGTGCCAGCAGCCCTACGGAGAATGAGCAGTTCTTC. Translating it yields CASSPTENEQFF.